One and the same sample provided the 10 T cell receptor beta chains below, sequenced in a study of cytomegalovirus exposure and HLA in healthy donors. With 60 Vbeta and 13 Jbeta primers, the PCR was carried out. Libraries were prepared by immunoSEQ multiplex PCR; TCRdb keeps only in-frame clonotypes and omits some of them. The sample gives 100,000 to 150,000 clones, around four fifths of which show up once; roughly 1.2% is in the top ten. The sample consisted of PBMCs. These receptors all come from a boy between 10 and 17 years old in good health and CMV-seronegative.

In DNA, the CDR3 is TGTGCCAGCAGCTTAGCTCCGGGGAGGATGAACACTGAAGCTTTCTTT. Translation: CASSLAPGRMNTEAFF. J is TRBJ1-1 and V is TRBV7-8; no clear D gene. The CDR3 runs 16 residues. V was cut by 0 bases and J by 0 bases, with 11 bases left in between. Germline-derived CDR1 and CDR2 are SGHVS and FQNEAQ.

J is TRBJ1-2 and V is TRBV30; a possible D gene is TRBD1 (5 bases). Germline V lookup: CDR1 GTSNPN, CDR2 SVGIG (reference sequence). The CDR3 spans 12 residues. Trimming pared 0 bases from V and 7 bases from J, leaving 9 bases between. DNA for the CDR3: TGTGCCTGGAGTGTAGGAGGGACTGGCTACACCTTC. Protein: CAWSVGGTGYTF.

This clone appeared a few times. The rearrangement links TRBV5-1 to TRBJ2-7, with 9 positions matching TRBD2. With 4 bases clipped from V and 5 bases from J, the junction kept 10 bases outside the gene matches. Germline V CDR1 and CDR2: SGHRS, YFSETQ. The CDR3 extends over 15 amino acids. CDR3 in amino acids: CASSPGTSRLDEQYF. The DNA for the CDR3 is TGCGCCAGCAGCCCGGGGACTAGCAGATTGGACGAGCAGTACTTC.

The rearrangement links TRBV9 to TRBJ2-7; TRBD1 is a possible D gene (6 bases). The CDR3 loop spans 14 amino acids. V lost 4 bases to trimming and J lost 3 bases, with 14 bases between them. Germline-derived CDR1 and CDR2 are SGDLS and YYNGEE. CDR3 region: CASSQSGGNYEQYF. In DNA form, the CDR3 reads TGTGCCAGCAGCCAGAGTGGGGGCAACTACGAGCAGTACTTC.

This sequence joins TRBV6-1 and TRBJ2-2; 7 positions agree with TRBD1. Germline values: CDR1 MNHNS, CDR2 SASEGT. Trimming cost V 4 bases and J 5 bases; bases outside gene matches: 10. The length of the CDR3 is 16 residues. The CDR3 sequence is CASSAGPNRGTGELFF. The DNA of the CDR3 is TGTGCCAGCAGTGCAGGGCCCAACAGGGGAACCGGGGAGCTGTTTTTT.

This rearrangement joins TRBV30 to TRBJ1-2; perhaps TRBD1 as D (5 bases). The CDR3 contains 11 residues. The V and J ends lost 5 bases and 3 bases respectively, with 7 bases between them. Germline assignment: CDR1 GTSNPN and CDR2 SVGIG (reference sequence). CDR3 in amino acids: CAWGAYYGYTF. Written as DNA, the CDR3 is TGTGCCTGGGGGGCGTACTATGGCTACACCTTC. Supplemented by reference TRBV30 and TRBJ1-2, the full variable domain reads SQTIHQWPATLVQPVGSPLSLECTVEGTSNPNLYWYRQAAGRGLQLLFYSVGIGQISSEVPQNLSASRPQDRQFILSSKKLLLSDSGFYLCAWGAYYGYTFGSGTRLTVV.

The chain combines TRBV30 with TRBJ2-3, with TRBD2 matching 9 bases. Per the germline V gene, CDR1 is GTSNPN and CDR2 is SVGIG (reference sequence). The CDR3 spans 12 residues. The CDR3 is CATSGGTDTQYF. Here the CDR3 DNA reads TGTGCGACTAGCGGAGGCACAGATACGCAGTATTTT.

The chain joins TRBV6-1 to TRBJ2-2; 7 bases are a match to TRBD2. This CDR3 spans 13 amino acids. Losses at the gene ends were 4 bases for V and 7 bases for J; bases not matched to a gene: 3. The germline V gene has CDR1 MNHNS and CDR2 SASEGT. CDR3 in DNA: TGTGCCAGCAGTGTCGGGGAGGGCGGGGAGCTGTTTTTT. Residues: CASSVGEGGELFF.

This clone was recorded a few times. V gene TRBV4-2 combines with J gene TRBJ2-7; 8 bases align to TRBD2. Germline V gene lookup returns CDR1 LGHNA and CDR2 YNFKEQ. V lost 0 bases, J lost 3 bases, and 1 base stayed unmatched. The CDR3 has 14 residues. CDR3 loop: CASSQEGLVYEQYF. The CDR3 nucleotides read TGTGCCAGCAGCCAAGAGGGACTAGTCTACGAGCAGTACTTC.

This clone has only a few counts. CDR3 nucleotide sequence: TGTGCCAGCAGCCAAGTTCAGGGGAACACTGAAGCTTTCTTT. Translating gives CASSQVQGNTEAFF. The chain has TRBV4-2 and TRBJ1-1; a possible D gene is TRBD1 (5 bases). This CDR3 has 14 residues. V dropped 1 base and J dropped 1 base, with 7 bases sitting between them. Germline V CDR1 and CDR2: LGHNA, YNFKEQ.